The subject of this entry is one T cell receptor beta chain. These data are taken from a study of technical replicates of blood from a handful of donors. Measured with immunoSEQ multiplex PCR; TCRdb has only the in-frame clones, and not every one. This table has under 85,000 clones, approximately 91% appearing once. The specimen sequenced was T cells isolated from PBMCs. The origin of this receptor is a human donor in good health.

For the CDR3, the DNA is TGTGCCAGCAGCTTAGAGGGGTTTGGCTACACCTTC. Protein: CASSLEGFGYTF. The genes are TRBV7-2 and TRBJ1-2; the D gene is possibly TRBD1 (5 bases). Per germline, CDR1 SGHTA and CDR2 FQGNSA. Trimming took off 1 base at V and 7 bases at J, with 7 bases between the two ends. CDR3 size: 12 residues.